The rows below give T cell receptor beta chains drawn from one sample of a study of cytomegalovirus exposure and HLA in healthy donors. Repertoires were generated with immunoSEQ multiplex PCR, while TCRdb's copy carries only in-frame clones and drops some. The profile covers 150,000 to 200,000 clones, with around nine tenths appearing a single time and roughly 1.5% taken by the ten largest. Sequenced input: PBMCs. The receptors originated from a woman aged 25 to 39 in good health and CMV-seronegative. Both conserved end residues are part of each CDR3. D genes are given only for firm matches. Only some rows state a clone size, as once, few, many or a class for expanded clones.

size: .; V: TRBV19; D: .; J: TRBJ2-7; CDR3: CASSTLQLAHEQYF; DNA: TGTGCCAGTAGTACCCTTCAGTTGGCCCACGAGCAGTACTTC
size: .; V: TRBV19; D: TRBD1; J: TRBJ1-5; CDR3: CASSMGDRGFYQPQHF; DNA: TGTGCCAGTAGTATGGGGGACAGGGGATTCTATCAGCCCCAGCATTTT
size: few; V: TRBV15; D: .; J: TRBJ2-7; CDR3: CATSSGGYEQYF; DNA: TGTGCCACCAGCAGCGGGGGCTACGAGCAGTACTTC
size: .; V: TRBV18; D: TRBD1; J: TRBJ1-4; CDR3: CASSPGQGSEKLFF; DNA: TGTGCCAGCTCACCCGGACAGGGTAGCGAAAAACTGTTTTTT
size: .; V: TRBV15; D: .; J: TRBJ2-1; CDR3: CATSRVGLVMDEQFF; DNA: TGTGCCACCAGCAGAGTCGGGTTGGTGATGGATGAGCAGTTCTTC
size: .; V: TRBV6-1; D: TRBD1; J: TRBJ1-1; CDR3: CASRDRDNEAFF; DNA: TGTGCCAGCAGGGACAGGGATAATGAAGCTTTCTTT
size: .; V: TRBV5-1; D: TRBD1; J: TRBJ1-1; CDR3: CASSPIRTGMNTEAFF; DNA: TGCGCCAGCAGCCCGATACGGACAGGGATGAACACTGAAGCTTTCTTT
size: .; V: TRBV19; D: .; J: TRBJ2-7; CDR3: CASSIATGSSYEQYF; DNA: TGTGCCAGTAGTATAGCTACGGGAAGCTCCTACGAGCAGTACTTC
size: .; V: TRBV2; D: .; J: TRBJ1-1; CDR3: CASSLSNRAMTMNTEAFF; DNA: TGTGCCAGCAGTCTAAGTAACAGGGCAATGACGATGAACACTGAAGCTTTCTTT
size: .; V: TRBV27; D: .; J: TRBJ2-7; CDR3: CASSPSYEQYF; DNA: TGTGCCAGCAGTCCGAGCTACGAGCAGTACTTC
size: .; V: TRBV13; D: TRBD1; J: TRBJ1-1; CDR3: CASSRDRYQNTEAFF; DNA: TGTGCCAGCAGCCGGGACAGGTACCAAAACACTGAAGCTTTCTTT
size: .; V: TRBV15; D: .; J: TRBJ1-1; CDR3: CATSRDEATAFF; DNA: TGTGCCACCAGCAGAGATGAGGCGACGGCTTTCTTT
size: .; V: TRBV6-1; D: .; J: TRBJ1-3; CDR3: CASGTYRYSGNTIYF; DNA: TGTGCCAGCGGGACTTACAGGTACTCTGGAAACACCATATATTTT
size: .; V: TRBV7-9; D: .; J: TRBJ1-1; CDR3: CASSLGGVDTEAFF; DNA: TGTGCCAGCAGCTTAGGGGGGGTGGACACTGAAGCTTTCTTT
size: .; V: TRBV4-1; D: .; J: TRBJ2-7; CDR3: CASSQVAGAYEQYF; DNA: TGCGCCAGCAGCCAAGTCGCAGGGGCCTACGAGCAGTACTTC
size: .; V: TRBV10-3; D: TRBD1; J: TRBJ2-7; CDR3: CAISEFGGQAVSYEQYF; DNA: TGTGCCATCAGTGAGTTCGGTGGACAGGCGGTTTCCTACGAGCAGTACTTC
size: .; V: TRBV15; D: TRBD1; J: TRBJ1-6; CDR3: CATSNRDSYNSPLHF; DNA: TGTGCCACCAGCAACCGGGACAGCTATAATTCACCCCTCCACTTT
size: .; V: TRBV7-6; D: TRBD1; J: TRBJ2-7; CDR3: CASSSNRGTGNYEQYF; DNA: TGTGCCAGCAGCTCAAATCGTGGGACAGGGAACTACGAGCAGTACTTC
size: .; V: TRBV27; D: TRBD2; J: TRBJ2-7; CDR3: CASSSGLAGVEQYF; DNA: TGTGCCAGCAGTTCTGGACTAGCGGGGGTAGAGCAGTACTTC
size: .; V: TRBV19; D: .; J: TRBJ2-1; CDR3: CASSIFPQKGGSYNEQFF; DNA: TGTGCCAGTAGTATATTCCCCCAAAAAGGCGGCTCCTACAATGAGCAGTTCTTC
size: few; V: TRBV27; D: TRBD1; J: TRBJ1-6; CDR3: CASSSTGFGDSPLHF; DNA: TGTGCCAGCAGTTCGACAGGGTTTGGGGATTCACCCCTCCACTTT
size: .; V: TRBV7-9; D: TRBD2; J: TRBJ2-5; CDR3: CASSLEAGGQETQYF; DNA: TGTGCCAGCAGCTTAGAGGCGGGGGGGCAAGAGACCCAGTACTTC
size: once; V: TRBV2; D: TRBD1; J: TRBJ1-5; CDR3: CASTLGGGQPQHF; DNA: TGTGCCAGCACGCTAGGGGGCGGGCAGCCCCAGCATTTT
size: .; V: TRBV19; D: .; J: TRBJ1-1; CDR3: CASGGSEAFF; DNA: TGTGCCTCCGGCGGCTCTGAAGCTTTCTTT
size: .; V: TRBV12-5; D: .; J: TRBJ2-7; CDR3: CASGLVLRGTYEQYF; DNA: TGTGCTAGTGGTTTGGTCCTAAGGGGGACCTACGAGCAGTACTTC
size: .; V: TRBV15; D: .; J: TRBJ1-6; CDR3: CATSRDWPADNSPLHF; DNA: TGTGCCACCAGCAGAGATTGGCCGGCGGATAATTCACCCCTCCACTTT
size: few; V: TRBV27; D: .; J: TRBJ2-2; CDR3: CASSLSSGELFF; DNA: TGTGCCAGCAGTTTATCATCGGGGGAGCTGTTTTTT
size: .; V: TRBV5-6; D: TRBD1; J: TRBJ2-1; CDR3: CASSTGTGAAFF; DNA: TGTGCCAGCAGTACCGGGACAGGGGCCGCGTTCTTC
size: few; V: TRBV6-1; D: TRBD1; J: TRBJ1-6; CDR3: CASCARTGDSPLHF; DNA: TGTGCCAGCTGCGCGCGGACAGGCGATTCACCCCTCCACTTT
size: .; V: TRBV29-1; D: TRBD2; J: TRBJ2-3; CDR3: CSVPGGVGTDTQYF; DNA: TGCAGCGTCCCTGGGGGGGTGGGCACAGATACGCAGTATTTT
size: few; V: TRBV18; D: TRBD2; J: TRBJ2-7; CDR3: CASSPGTSGTYEQYF; DNA: TGTGCCAGCTCACCAGGGACTAGCGGTACCTACGAGCAGTACTTC
size: once; V: TRBV11-2; D: .; J: TRBJ2-1; CDR3: CASSEIGGSVINEQFF; DNA: TGTGCCAGCAGCGAAATAGGCGGCTCGGTGATCAATGAGCAGTTCTTC
size: .; V: TRBV6-1; D: .; J: TRBJ1-1; CDR3: CASTRVATEAFF; DNA: TGTGCCAGCACCAGGGTCGCCACTGAAGCTTTCTTT
size: .; V: TRBV14; D: .; J: TRBJ1-1; CDR3: CASSNRENTEAFF; DNA: TGTGCCAGCAGCAACAGGGAAAACACTGAAGCTTTCTTT
size: .; V: TRBV27; D: .; J: TRBJ2-3; CDR3: CASSFKGLVADTQYF; DNA: TGTGCCAGCAGTTTTAAGGGGCTGGTCGCAGATACGCAGTATTTT
size: .; V: TRBV6-5; D: .; J: TRBJ2-7; CDR3: CASSYSGSYEQYF; DNA: TGTGCCAGCAGTTACTCGGGCAGCTACGAGCAGTACTTC
size: .; V: TRBV21-1; D: .; J: TRBJ2-1; CDR3: CASSKPPGGPTLSYNEQFF; DNA: TGTGCCAGCAGCAAGCCGCCGGGGGGCCCCACCCTCTCCTACAATGAGCAGTTCTTC